The T cell receptor (beta chain) described here comes from a study of technical replicates of blood from a few donors. Clones were sequenced by immunoSEQ multiplex PCR, and TCRdb holds only the in-frame ones, with some missing. Here the sample spans roughly 90,000 clones, 92% being singletons. The CDR3 covers 15 residues. Trimming took 1 base from V and 7 from J, leaving 13 bases between them. In germline, CDR1 is SGHTA, CDR2 FQGNSA. The origin of this receptor is a human donor in good health. The material sequenced was T cells isolated from PBMCs. This rearrangement joins TRBV7-2 to TRBJ2-2; D ambiguous. The CDR3 DNA reads TGTGCCAGCAGCTTAGACAGCTCCAGGATCGGGGAGCTGTTTTTT. The encoded protein is CASSLDSSRIGELFF.